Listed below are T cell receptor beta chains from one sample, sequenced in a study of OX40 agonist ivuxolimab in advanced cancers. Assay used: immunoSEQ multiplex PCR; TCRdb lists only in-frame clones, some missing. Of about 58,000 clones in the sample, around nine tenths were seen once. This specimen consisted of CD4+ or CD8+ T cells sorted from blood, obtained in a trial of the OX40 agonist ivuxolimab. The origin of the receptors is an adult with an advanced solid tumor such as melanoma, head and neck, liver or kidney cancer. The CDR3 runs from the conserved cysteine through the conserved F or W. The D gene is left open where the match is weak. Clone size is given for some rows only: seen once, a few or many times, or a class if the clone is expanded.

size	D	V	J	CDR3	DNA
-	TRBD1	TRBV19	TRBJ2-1	CASIAGQGANEQFF	TGTGCCAGTATCGCCGGACAGGGCGCGAATGAGCAGTTCTTC
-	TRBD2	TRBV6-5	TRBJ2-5	CASSYRAGVGTQYF	TGTGCCAGCAGTTACAGAGCGGGAGTGGGGACCCAGTACTTC
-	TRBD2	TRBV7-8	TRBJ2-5	CASSSPGGTSGSVQYF	TGTGCCAGCAGCTCCCCGGGAGGGACTAGCGGGAGTGTCCAGTACTTC
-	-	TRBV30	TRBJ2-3	CAWSVLLLTADTQYF	TGTGCCTGGAGTGTACTTTTATTGACGGCAGATACGCAGTATTTT
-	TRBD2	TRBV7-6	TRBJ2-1	CASSPGGRAGEQFF	TGTGCCAGCAGCCCAGGTGGGAGGGCCGGGGAGCAGTTCTTC
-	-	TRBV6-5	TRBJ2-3	CASSYSINTDTQYF	TGTGCCAGCAGTTACTCGATTAACACAGATACGCAGTATTTT
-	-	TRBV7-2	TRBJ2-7	CASSLEGSTYEQYF	TGTGCCAGCAGCTTAGAGGGCAGTACCTACGAGCAGTACTTC
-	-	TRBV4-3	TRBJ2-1	CASSQDWGSGVIFF	TGCGCCAGCAGCCAAGATTGGGGGTCAGGGGTGATCTTCTTC
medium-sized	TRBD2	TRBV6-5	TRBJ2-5	CASSLEGGPETQYF	TGTGCCAGCAGTTTGGAGGGAGGGCCGGAGACCCAGTACTTC
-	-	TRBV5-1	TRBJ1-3	CASSLTPTLSGNTIYF	TGCGCCAGCAGCTTAACCCCGACACTCTCTGGAAACACCATATATTTT
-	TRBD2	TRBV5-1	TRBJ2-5	CASTQSGNPYQETQYF	TGCGCCAGCACCCAAAGCGGGAACCCTTACCAAGAGACCCAGTACTTC
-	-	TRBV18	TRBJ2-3	CASSPPTSTDTQYF	TGTGCCAGCTCACCGCCGACTAGCACAGATACGCAGTATTTT
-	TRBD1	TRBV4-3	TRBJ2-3	CASSQAGTGGWETQYF	TGCGCCAGCAGCCAAGCCGGGACAGGGGGCTGGGAGACGCAGTATTTT
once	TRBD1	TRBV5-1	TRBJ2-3	CASYSGQGADTQYF	TGCGCCAGTTATTCGGGACAGGGGGCAGATACGCAGTATTTT
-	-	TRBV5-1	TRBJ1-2	CASSSGISGPQVGYTF	TGCGCCAGCAGCTCTGGTATCAGTGGGCCCCAAGTTGGCTACACCTTC
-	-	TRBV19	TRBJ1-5	CASSMVGVGQPQHF	TGTGCCAGTAGTATGGTCGGGGTCGGTCAGCCCCAGCATTTT
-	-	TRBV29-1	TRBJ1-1	CSVVPSPVEAFF	TGCAGCGTTGTTCCCTCTCCGGTTGAAGCTTTCTTT
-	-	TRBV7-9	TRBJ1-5	CAATDSNQPQHF	TGTGCCGCTACGGACAGCAATCAGCCCCAGCATTTT
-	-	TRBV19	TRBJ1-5	CASSRGEGRNQPQHF	TGTGCCAGTAGTAGGGGAGAGGGCCGCAATCAGCCCCAGCATTTT
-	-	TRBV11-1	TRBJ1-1	CASSLQGYEAFF	TGTGCCAGCAGCTTACAAGGATATGAAGCTTTCTTT
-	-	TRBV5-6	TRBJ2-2	CASSSRRGELFF	TGTGCCAGCAGCTCCCGCAGGGGGGAGCTGTTTTTT
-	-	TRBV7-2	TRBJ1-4	CASSLDGVNEKLFF	TGTGCCAGCAGCTTGGACGGGGTTAATGAAAAACTGTTTTTT
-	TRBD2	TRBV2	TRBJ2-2	CASSEVQAGGPRGELFF	TGTGCCAGCAGTGAGGTTCAAGCGGGAGGGCCTCGTGGGGAGCTGTTTTTT
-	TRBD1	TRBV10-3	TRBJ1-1	CAISRQGQGTEAFF	TGTGCCATCAGTCGACAGGGTCAGGGCACTGAAGCTTTCTTT
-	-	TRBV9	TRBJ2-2	CASSASGTGELFF	TGTGCCAGCAGCGCGAGCGGCACCGGGGAGCTGTTTTTT
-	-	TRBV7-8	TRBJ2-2	CASSKSRGGEEAGELFF	TGTGCCAGCAGCAAAAGTAGGGGCGGGGAGGAGGCCGGGGAGCTGTTTTTT
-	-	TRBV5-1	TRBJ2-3	CASSPDPGAQYF	TGCGCCAGCAGCCCGGATCCCGGTGCGCAGTATTTT
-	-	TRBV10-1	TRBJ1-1	CASSVGGYAEAFF	TGCGCCAGCAGTGTTGGGGGATATGCTGAAGCTTTCTTT
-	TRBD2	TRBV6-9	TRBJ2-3	CASSLPAPTSGISADTQYF	TGTGCCAGCAGTCTTCCAGCCCCGACTAGCGGGATTTCGGCGGATACGCAGTATTTT
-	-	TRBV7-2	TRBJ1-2	CASSLAGEGLNYGYTF	TGTGCCAGCAGCTTAGCGGGCGAAGGGCTTAACTATGGCTACACCTTC
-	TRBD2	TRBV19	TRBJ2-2	CASSSGRSTGELFF	TGTGCCAGTAGTAGCGGGAGAAGCACCGGGGAGCTGTTTTTT
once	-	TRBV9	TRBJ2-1	CASSVAGNSYNEQFF	TGTGCCAGCAGCGTAGCCGGGAATTCCTACAATGAGCAGTTCTTC
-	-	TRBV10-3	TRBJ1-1	CAISDQNRAPNTEAFF	TGTGCCATCAGTGACCAGAACAGGGCCCCGAACACTGAAGCTTTCTTT
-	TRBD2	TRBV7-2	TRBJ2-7	CASSFKIAGANEQYF	TGTGCCAGCAGCTTTAAGATTGCGGGAGCCAACGAGCAGTACTTC
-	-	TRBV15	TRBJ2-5	CATSRDRGRETQYF	TGTGCCACCAGCAGAGATAGGGGGAGGGAGACCCAGTACTTC
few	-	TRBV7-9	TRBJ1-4	CASSLQSGEKLFF	TGTGCCAGCAGCTTACAATCGGGTGAAAAACTGTTTTTT
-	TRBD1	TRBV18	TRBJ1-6	CASSPLRDRENSPLHF	TGTGCCAGCTCACCTCTCCGGGACAGAGAAAATTCACCCCTCCACTTT
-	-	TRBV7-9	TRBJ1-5	CASSSPTEPNQPQHF	TGTGCCAGCAGCTCCCCGACGGAACCCAATCAGCCCCAGCATTTT
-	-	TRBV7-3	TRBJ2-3	CASSLWAVESDTQYF	TGTGCCAGCAGCTTATGGGCAGTGGAGTCAGATACGCAGTATTTT
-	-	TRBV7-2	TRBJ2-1	CASSLASGVYNEQFF	TGTGCCAGCAGCTTAGCGTCTGGCGTCTACAATGAGCAGTTCTTC
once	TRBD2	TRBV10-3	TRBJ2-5	CAIRDPGLADKETQYF	TGTGCCATCAGAGATCCGGGACTAGCGGACAAAGAGACCCAGTACTTC
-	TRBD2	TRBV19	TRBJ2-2	CASTLQAGGPDGELFF	TGTGCCAGTACGCTTCAAGCGGGAGGGCCGGACGGGGAGCTGTTTTTT
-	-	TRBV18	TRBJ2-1	CASSRGLDRRYNEQFF	TGTGCCAGCTCGCGGGGTTTGGACAGACGATACAATGAGCAGTTCTTC
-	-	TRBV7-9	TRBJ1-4	CASSPWGQTTNEKLFF	TGTGCCAGCAGCCCGTGGGGCCAGACAACTAATGAAAAACTGTTTTTT
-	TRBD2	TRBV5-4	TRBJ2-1	CASSFLSGRSSYNEQFF	TGTGCCAGCAGCTTTCTTAGCGGGAGGTCCTCCTACAATGAGCAGTTCTTC
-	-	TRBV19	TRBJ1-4	CASSIMIGEKLFF	TGTGCCAGTAGTATCATGATTGGTGAAAAACTGTTTTTT
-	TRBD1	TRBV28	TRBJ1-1	CASSPYYRGRNTEAFF	TGTGCCAGCAGTCCGTATTACAGGGGGAGGAACACTGAAGCTTTCTTT
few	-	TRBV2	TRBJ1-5	CASSAGLNQPQHF	TGTGCCAGCAGTGCCGGCCTCAATCAGCCCCAGCATTTT
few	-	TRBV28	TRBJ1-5	CASKTDVGQPNQPQHF	TGTGCCAGCAAAACGGATGTGGGGCAGCCGAATCAGCCCCAGCATTTT
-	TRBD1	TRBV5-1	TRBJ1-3	CASSSGQGAGNTIYF	TGCGCCAGCAGCTCCGGACAGGGAGCTGGAAACACCATATATTTT
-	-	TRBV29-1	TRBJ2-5	CSVPLNGRSQETQYF	TGCAGCGTCCCCCTCAACGGGCGGAGTCAAGAGACCCAGTACTTC
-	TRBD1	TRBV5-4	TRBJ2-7	CASSFGRDSSYEQYF	TGTGCCAGCAGCTTTGGTCGGGACAGCTCCTACGAGCAGTACTTC
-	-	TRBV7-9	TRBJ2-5	CASSFGEEQYF	TGTGCCAGCAGCTTCGGGGAAGAGCAGTACTTC
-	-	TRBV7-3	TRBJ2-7	CASSPNGQGGEQYF	TGTGCCAGCAGCCCAAATGGACAGGGAGGGGAGCAGTACTTC
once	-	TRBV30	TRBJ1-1	CAWIRLPMNTEAFF	TGTGCCTGGATAAGACTCCCGATGAACACTGAAGCTTTCTTT